A single sample is the source of the 10 T cell receptor beta chains below, sequenced in a study of blood T cell repertoires in COVID-19. Some clones are missing from TCRdb's copy, which holds only in-frame ones; the method was immunoSEQ multiplex PCR. Of 200,000 to 250,000 clones listed, 65% to 90% are singletons. The sample comprised PBMCs or T cells enriched from blood (not recorded which). All receptors come from a woman in her fifties or sixties with acute COVID-19.

The genes are TRBV7-8 and TRBJ2-1; 7 bases map to TRBD2. V dropped 5 bases and J dropped 10; count of bases not matched to a gene: 8. The CDR3 contains 13 residues. Looked up from germline, CDR1 is SGHVS and CDR2 is FQNEAQ. CDR3 in DNA: TGTGCCAGCAGCCCCCCCGGGACTAACGAGCAGTTCTTC. Translation gives CASSPPGTNEQFF. Supplemented by reference TRBV7-8 and TRBJ2-1, the full variable domain reads GAGVSQSPRYKVAKRGQDVALRCDPISGHVSLFWYQQALGQGPEFLTYFQNEAQLDKSGLPSDRFFAERPEGSVSTLKIQRTQQEDSAVYLCASSPPGTNEQFFGPGTRLTVL.

This chain connects TRBV6-2 or TRBV6-3 to TRBJ1-6, with D perhaps matching TRBD1 (5 bases). CDR1 is MNHEY, CDR2 SVGEGT, per germline. V lost 3 bases and J lost 9, with 9 bases in between. This CDR3 comprises 13 residues. CDR3 coding DNA: TGTGCCAGCAGTTATGACAGACTTTCACCCCTCCACTTT. Translation gives CASSYDRLSPLHF.

The chain recombines TRBV18 with TRBJ2-7; the match to TRBD2 covers 15 bases. This CDR3 has 17 residues. Germline V lookup: CDR1 KGHSH, CDR2 LQKENI. Trimming cost V 5 bases and J 0 bases; bases outside gene matches: 5. The CDR3 bases are TGTGCCAGCTCAGACGGACTAGCGGGGGGGTCCTCCTACGAGCAGTACTTC. Translation gives CASSDGLAGGSSYEQYF.

This chain connects TRBV7-2 to TRBJ2-5; 10 bases fit TRBD2. CDR1 and CDR2 from the germline V gene are SGHTA and FQGNSA. The CDR3 is made up of 17 amino acids. J lost 4 bases, V lost 1 base, and 9 bases had no gene match. CDR3 residues: CASSLGSGGAFLETQYF. CDR3 nucleotide sequence: TGTGCCAGCAGCTTAGGCAGCGGGGGGGCTTTTTTAGAGACCCAGTACTTC.

This clone turned up a few times. The gene calls are TRBV7-9 and TRBJ2-3; a weak D match, TRBD2 (6 bases). V lost 6 bases and J 0 bases, leaving 13 bases between the germline ends. The CDR3 runs to 15 residues. Germline V gene lookup returns CDR1 SEHNR and CDR2 FQNEAQ (reference sequence). The CDR3 spells CASSPAGSSTDTQYF. The CDR3 DNA reads TGTGCCAGCAGTCCAGCGGGTTCTAGCACAGATACGCAGTATTTT.

V usage is TRBV9 and J usage is TRBJ2-5; 8 bases map to TRBD2. Looked up from germline, CDR1 is SGDLS and CDR2 is YYNGEE. The trim removed 4 bases at V and 5 bases at J, leaving 7 bases unmatched. The CDR3 spans 14 residues. Here the CDR3 reads CASSSGGARETQYF. The CDR3 DNA reads as TGTGCCAGCAGCTCCGGGGGGGCCAGGGAGACCCAGTACTTC.

The chain couples TRBV2 to TRBJ1-1, with a tentative D call TRBD1 (6 bases). The V gene lost 2 bases and the J gene lost 6 bases, with 13 bases spanning the gap. The CDR3 runs 14 residues. CDR1 and CDR2 from the germline V gene are SNHLY and FYNNEI. The CDR3 nucleotides are TGTGCCAGCAGTGAACGGGGGGGCAACGCTGAAGCTTTCTTT. This translates into CASSERGGNAEAFF.

The chain carries TRBV30 and TRBJ2-1; TRBD1 matches at 7 bases. Losses at the gene ends were 0 bases for V and 8 bases for J; bases not matched to a gene: 7. The CDR3 consists of 14 residues. Germline V gene sequence: CDR1 GTSNPN, CDR2 SVGIG (reference sequence). CDR3: CAWSVGQARDEQFF. CDR3 sequence (DNA): TGTGCCTGGAGTGTAGGACAGGCCAGGGATGAGCAGTTCTTC. The full variable domain, with the rest looked up from reference TRBV30 and TRBJ2-1, is SQTIHQWPATLVQPVGSPLSLECTVEGTSNPNLYWYRQAAGRGLQLLFYSVGIGQISSEVPQNLSASRPQDRQFILSSKKLLLSDSGFYLCAWSVGQARDEQFFGPGTRLTVL.

The chain uses TRBV30 and TRBJ1-5; 7 bases map to TRBD1. The CDR3 is 14 amino acids. Germline loops: CDR1 GTSNPN, CDR2 SVGIG (reference sequence). The ends lost 1 base at V and 3 bases at J; junction bases unmatched: 3. DNA for the CDR3: TGTGCCTGGAGTGCGACAGGGTTCAATCAGCCCCAGCATTTT. Amino acids: CAWSATGFNQPQHF.

The CDR3 nucleotides are TGTGCCAGCAGTGAAGCCAGGTGGGGGGCAGATACGCAGTATTTT. Protein sequence: CASSEARWGADTQYF. The chain links TRBV25-1 to TRBJ2-3; a possible D gene is TRBD2 (6 bases). The V end was cut by 2 bases, the J end by 4 bases, with 13 bases between. CDR3 length equals 15 residues. From germline, CDR1 is MGHDK and CDR2 SYGVNS.